The rows below give T cell receptor beta chains drawn from one sample of a study of blood T cells in healthy people across ages. TCRdb ran MiXCR on the 5' RACE reads and lists one entry per CDR3 protein. The sample carries some 1.1 million distinct CDR3 sequences, 35% to 40% recorded once. Source material: blood. These receptors came from a young man in good health. The CDR3 runs from the conserved cysteine through the conserved F or W. The order of the fields is clone size, D gene, V gene, J gene, CDR3 DNA, CDR3 protein. The D gene is left open where the match is weak. Clone size, where shown, is once, few, many, or a class for clones that have expanded.

-,-,TRBV28,TRBJ2-2,TGTGCCAGCAGTTTATCTGGGTCGGCCGGGGAGCTGTTTTTT,CASSLSGSAGELFF
-,-,TRBV7-9,TRBJ1-2,TGTGCCAGCAGCTTGTCCGGGCCTTTAATGGGCGGCTACACCTTC,CASSLSGPLMGGYTF
-,-,TRBV15,TRBJ1-6,TGTGCCACCAGCAGACCGACGGTGAAAAATTCACCCCTCCACTTT,CATSRPTVKNSPLHF
-,-,TRBV29-1,TRBJ1-2,TGCAGCGCCACAGGGACCTCTAACTATGGCTACACCTTC,CSATGTSNYGYTF
few,-,TRBV9,TRBJ1-2,TGTGCCAGCAGCGCCACAGGGAGGGCGGAAAACTATGGCTACACCTTC,CASSATGRAENYGYTF
-,-,TRBV4-3,TRBJ1-2,TGCGCCAGCAGCCAAGATTCAGGGCGTACTTATGGCTACACCTTC,CASSQDSGRTYGYTF
-,-,TRBV2,TRBJ2-1,TGTGCCAGCGTTGTTGTTCAGGTGGTGGAGCAGTTCTTC,CASVVVQVVEQFF
few,TRBD1,TRBV6-5,TRBJ1-4,TGTGCCAGCAGTTACGAGGGGACAGGGGATGAAAAACTGTTTTTT,CASSYEGTGDEKLFF
-,-,TRBV30,TRBJ1-5,TGTGCCTGGAGTGGGGGGACCGCGAGCAATCAGCCCCAGCATTTT,CAWSGGTASNQPQHF
-,-,TRBV7-2,TRBJ1-2,TGTGCCAGCAGTTCCCGGCCGGGACAAGGGGGCTATGGCTACACCTTC,CASSSRPGQGGYGYTF
-,-,TRBV3-1,TRBJ2-7,TGTGCCAGCAGCCAAGGATCCCGGGGGCCGTACGAGCAGTACTTC,CASSQGSRGPYEQYF
-,-,TRBV7-3,TRBJ1-1,TGTGCCAGCAGCTTAGGCCCACGGGAGAACACTGAAGCTTTCTTT,CASSLGPRENTEAFF
few,-,TRBV27,TRBJ2-3,TGTGCCAGCAGTTTAGTGGCAGGGATTGGCACAGATACGCAGTATTTT,CASSLVAGIGTDTQYF
few,-,TRBV20-1,TRBJ1-6,TGCAGTGCTAGCCCCACCGGATATAATTCACCCCTCCACTTT,CSASPTGYNSPLHF
many,-,TRBV7-2,TRBJ1-2,TGTGCCAGCAGCTTAGGACACACCAACTATGGCTACACCTTC,CASSLGHTNYGYTF
few,TRBD1,TRBV10-3,TRBJ2-7,TGTGCCGATAACGGGACAGCCTACGAGCAGTACTTC,CADNGTAYEQYF
-,TRBD1,TRBV10-3,TRBJ2-7,TGTGCCATCAGGGAGACAGGGAGCTCCTACAATGAGCAGTACTTC,CAIRETGSSYNEQYF
-,-,TRBV12-3/TRBV12-4,TRBJ2-7,TGTGCCAGCAGTTGGAAAGGCTACAATGAGCAGTACTTC,CASSWKGYNEQYF
few,TRBD1,TRBV4-3,TRBJ2-1,TGCGCCAGCAGCCAAGATGGACAGGGAGCCTACAATGAGCAGTTCTTC,CASSQDGQGAYNEQFF
few,-,TRBV27,TRBJ1-3,TGTGCCAGCAGTCCCGAAGCAGGAAACACCATATATTTT,CASSPEAGNTIYF
few,-,TRBV28,TRBJ2-3,TGTGCCAGCAGTTTGAAGGGGACGGCAGATACGCAGTATTTT,CASSLKGTADTQYF
-,TRBD1,TRBV3-1,TRBJ2-5,TGTGCCAGCAGCAGCCGAGACAGGGGTTACCAAGAGACCCAGTACTTC,CASSSRDRGYQETQYF
few,-,TRBV7-2,TRBJ1-2,TGTGCCAGCGATGGGGGCCCTAGGGGCTACACCTTC,CASDGGPRGYTF
-,-,TRBV6-5,TRBJ2-1,TGTGCCAGCAGTTACGCGTCAGGGTCCTACAATGAGCAGTTCTTC,CASSYASGSYNEQFF
-,TRBD2,TRBV6-2/TRBV6-3,TRBJ2-4,TGTGCCAGCAGTCCCTTGGCGGGAGGGAAAAACATTCAGTACTTC,CASSPLAGGKNIQYF
-,-,TRBV6-2/TRBV6-3,TRBJ1-1,TGTGCCAGCAATACCCCGGGAACTGAAGCTTTCTTT,CASNTPGTEAFF
-,-,TRBV27,TRBJ1-5,TGTGCCACTTCCGGAGGGTATAGCAATCAGCCCCAGCATTTT,CATSGGYSNQPQHF
few,-,TRBV7-2,TRBJ1-1,TGTGCCAGCAGCTTAGTTGGGGTGGACACTGAAGCTTTCTTT,CASSLVGVDTEAFF
-,TRBD1,TRBV4-3,TRBJ2-7,TGCGCCAGCAGCCGAGACAGGGGGGCGATCTACGAGCAGTACTTC,CASSRDRGAIYEQYF
-,-,TRBV6-5,TRBJ2-1,TGTGCCAGCAGTTACTCGATCCCCCGGCTAGCTCCTCACAATGAGCAGTTCTTC,CASSYSIPRLAPHNEQFF
few,TRBD1,TRBV20-1,TRBJ1-2,TGCAGTGCTAGAGATATGGGGTACAGGGGAGGCTACACCTTC,CSARDMGYRGGYTF
few,-,TRBV10-3,TRBJ1-1,TGTGCCATCAGTGTGGGGAGGAGGAACACTGAAGCTTTCTTT,CAISVGRRNTEAFF
few,-,TRBV4-2,TRBJ2-6,TGTGCCAGCAGCCCAGACTACTCTGGGGCCAACGTCCTGACTTTC,CASSPDYSGANVLTF
-,-,TRBV5-1,TRBJ1-2,TGCGCCAGCAGCTTGGAGGCTTTGGACTTAAGTGGCTACACCTTC,CASSLEALDLSGYTF